The 20 T cell receptor beta chains below were found in one sample sequenced in a study of blood T cells in healthy people across ages. Next came a second PCR, run for roughly 6 to 11 cycles, which used a sample-barcoded 5' primer along with a J-beta primer mix. One entry per CDR3 protein results from TCRdb running MiXCR on the 5' RACE reads. Altogether approximately 790,000 distinct CDR3 sequences are present, 62% being singletons, with the ten largest covering 25% to 35%. Specimen: blood. Receptors were obtained from a man younger than 45 in good health.

The chain links TRBV5-1 to TRBJ2-7, with D uncertain. V was cut by 0 bases and J by 3 bases, with 13 bases left in between. The CDR3 runs 15 residues. CDR1 SGHRS and CDR2 YFSETQ come from the germline V gene. The CDR3 spells CASSLGIWSGYEQYF. For the CDR3, the DNA is TGCGCCAGCAGCTTGGGCATATGGTCGGGCTACGAGCAGTACTTC.

The rearrangement links TRBV27 to TRBJ1-2; D possibly corresponds to TRBD1 (5 bases). The CDR3 totals 13 residues. V lost 4 bases and J lost 4, with 10 bases in between. The V gene's germline CDR1 is MNHEY and CDR2 SMNVEV (reference sequence). This CDR3 reads CASSSWGPYGYTF. In DNA form, the CDR3 reads TGTGCCAGCAGTTCCTGGGGCCCCTATGGCTACACCTTC.

A few counts support this clonotype. Because the CDR3's place on the DNA is in doubt, the DNA is left out and the CDR3 is given as listed by TCRdb. The V call is TRBV7-5, the J call TRBJ2-7; TRBD1, the table's D call, lacks a check against the DNA. TRBV7-5 is classified as a pseudogene. The CDR3 has 18 residues if both end residues are counted. CDR3 residues: CISVPEVPADRYLYEQYF.

This chain joins TRBV6-5 and TRBJ2-3, with D unresolved. The CDR3 extends over 13 amino acids. Germline CDR1 and CDR2: MNHEY and SVGAGI. CDR3 DNA sequence: TGTGTCACCACGGGCAGAAACACAGATACGCAGTATTTT. It translates to CVTTGRNTDTQYF.

J is TRBJ2-7 and V is TRBV7-2; 8 nucleotides align to TRBD2. Germline assignment: CDR1 SGHTA and CDR2 FQGNSA. This CDR3 comprises 15 residues. V lost 5 bases, J lost 3 bases, and 9 bases stayed unmatched. The CDR3 reads CASSPGIAGIYEQYF. As DNA, the CDR3 is TGTGCCAGCAGCCCAGGGATAGCGGGGATCTACGAGCAGTACTTC.

The chain has TRBV6-5 and TRBJ1-5; D is perhaps TRBD1 (5 bases). The CDR3 runs 13 residues. The V gene's germline CDR1 is MNHEY and CDR2 SVGAGI. V was clipped by 7 bases and J by 6 bases, with 13 bases between them. CDR3 residues: CASKRGSTQPQHF. In DNA form, the CDR3 reads TGTGCCAGCAAAAGGGGATCCACTCAGCCCCAGCATTTT.

V and J are TRBV29-1 and TRBJ2-3, with 9 bases lining up with TRBD2. Germline values: CDR1 SQVTM, CDR2 ANQGSEA. The CDR3 is 14 amino acids. V shed 6 bases, J shed 2 bases, and the junction held 6 bases outside the gene matches. CDR3 bases: TGCAGCGTGGAGCGGGGGGCCACCACAGATACGCAGTATTTT. Its translation is CSVERGATTDTQYF.

The CDR3 protein is CASSPRGGVVNQPQHF. DNA of the CDR3: TGTGCCAGCAGTCCCCGGGGAGGGGTGGTGAATCAGCCCCAGCATTTT. This sequence joins TRBV27 and TRBJ1-5; possibly TRBD1 for D (5 bases). There are 16 residues in the CDR3. V was trimmed by 5 bases and J by 4 bases, leaving 18 bases between them. Germline loops: CDR1 MNHEY, CDR2 SMNVEV (reference sequence).

This clonotype was counted once. The genes are TRBV15 and TRBJ2-5, with D tentatively TRBD1 (6 bases). The ends were cut back, 5 bases at V and 2 bases at J, with 15 bases in the middle. The CDR3 has 15 residues. Germline values: CDR1 LNHNV, CDR2 YYDKDF (reference sequence). The CDR3 sequence: CATSYQGLVQETQYF. CDR3 sequence (DNA): TGTGCCACCAGCTATCAGGGGTTAGTACAAGAGACCCAGTACTTC. The entire variable domain, with the rest obtained from reference TRBV15 and TRBJ2-5, is as follows: DAMVIQNPRYQVTQFGKPVTLSCSQTLNHNVMYWYQQKSSQAPKLLFHYYDKDFNNEADTPDNFQSRRPNTSFCFLDIRSPGLGDTAMYLCATSYQGLVQETQYFGPGTRLLVL.

This chain connects TRBV28 to TRBJ2-5; TRBD2 is a possible D gene (5 bases). The CDR3 length is 16 residues. V lost 5 bases, J lost 4 bases, and 20 bases lay in between. Per germline, CDR1 MDHEN and CDR2 SYDVKM. CDR3 residues: CASSLPGEGYRETQYF. CDR3 bases: TGTGCCAGCAGTCTCCCCGGGGAAGGCTACCGAGAGACCCAGTACTTC.

The chain uses TRBV7-2 and TRBJ1-2; 7 bases align to TRBD1. The CDR3 runs 16 residues. Germline lookup yields CDR1 SGHTA and CDR2 FQGNSA. V trimming: 5 bases; J trimming: 2 bases; junction bases outside the gene matches: 11. The CDR3 region has the DNA TGTGCCAGCAGCCAAGGGACAGCCAGGAACAACTATGGCTACACCTTC. Translation gives CASSQGTARNNYGYTF.

This clonotype has a count of ten or more. The J gene is TRBJ1-2, the V gene TRBV28; TRBD1 is a possible D gene (5 bases). Trimming took 6 bases from V and 10 from J, leaving 15 bases between them. In germline, CDR1 is MDHEN, CDR2 SYDVKM. There are 12 residues in the CDR3. This CDR3 reads CASSSRGVIYTF. CDR3 sequence (DNA): TGTGCCAGCAGCTCTCGGGGGGTCATCTACACCTTC.

The chain has TRBV10-2 and TRBJ2-6, with unresolved D. Germline V lookup: CDR1 WSHSY, CDR2 SAAADI. Trimming removed 0 bases from V and 0 bases from J, with 9 bases in between. The length of the CDR3 is 17 residues. In DNA, the CDR3 is TGCGCCAGCAGTGAGTCGGTATGGGGCTCTGGGGCCAACGTCCTGACTTTC. This encodes CASSESVWGSGANVLTF.

Only a few counts were recorded for this clonotype. The rearrangement links TRBV24-1 to TRBJ2-1, with 11 bases lining up with TRBD2. In germline, CDR1 is KGHDR, CDR2 SFDVKD. The CDR3 contains 18 residues. The V and J ends lost 3 bases and 2 bases, in that order; junction bases with no gene match: 8. Here the CDR3 reads CATSDPTSGGRTYNEQFF. CDR3 nucleotide sequence: TGTGCCACCAGTGATCCCACTAGCGGGGGCCGCACCTACAATGAGCAGTTCTTC.

V is TRBV29-1 and J is TRBJ2-7, with unresolved D. The J call may be mistaken, given a closer DNA end match to TRBJ2-5. The CDR3 totals 11 residues. Germline CDR1 SQVTM, CDR2 ANQGSEA. The CDR3 loop reads CSVVRTETQYF. Written as DNA, the CDR3 is TGCAGCGTTGTTCGTACAGAGACCCAGTACTTC.

This clonotype was recorded a few times. This sequence joins TRBV29-1 and TRBJ2-3; D may be TRBD2 (7 bases). Trimming took off 8 bases at V and 3 bases at J, with 27 bases between the two ends. Germline CDR1 reads SQVTM; CDR2 reads ANQGSEA. The CDR3 has 17 residues. The CDR3: CSLMGHQGGGRTDTQYF. The CDR3 bases are TGCAGCCTTATGGGACACCAGGGAGGGGGGAGAACAGATACGCAGTATTTT.

This CDR3 is CSAREQGTAQHF. The DNA of the CDR3 is TGCAGTGCTAGGGAACAGGGAACCGCCCAGCATTTT. The chain has TRBV20-1 and TRBJ1-5; a possible D gene is TRBD1 (6 bases). The V gene's germline CDR1 is DFQATT and CDR2 SNEGSKA (reference sequence). With 3 bases removed from V and 11 bases from J, the gap between germline ends came to 14 bases. CDR3 length: 12 amino acids.

V usage is TRBV29-1 and J usage is TRBJ1-6; D remains unclear. Germline CDR1 SQVTM, CDR2 ANQGSEA. The CDR3 runs to 14 residues. The V end was cut by 6 bases, the J end by 6 bases, with 15 bases between. The CDR3 loop reads CSVRLSSGNSPLHF. The CDR3 DNA is TGCAGCGTGCGCCTCAGTAGCGGTAATTCACCCCTCCACTTT.

The gene calls are TRBV12-3 or TRBV12-4 and TRBJ2-3; possibly TRBD1 for D (6 bases). Trimming removed 10 bases from V and 0 bases from J, with 14 bases in between. The CDR3 is made up of 14 amino acids. The CDR3 reads CAITPTGSTDTQYF. CDR3 coding DNA: TGTGCCATCACTCCCACAGGGAGCACAGATACGCAGTATTTT.

The chain recombines TRBV12-3 or TRBV12-4 with TRBJ1-2, with a possible D match to TRBD1 (5 bases). Trimming shortened V by 5 bases and J by 4 bases, and 11 bases separated the two germline ends. This CDR3 has 13 amino acids. CDR3 loop: CASSVGDLYGYTF. The CDR3 DNA is TGTGCCAGCAGTGTAGGGGACCTCTATGGCTACACCTTC.